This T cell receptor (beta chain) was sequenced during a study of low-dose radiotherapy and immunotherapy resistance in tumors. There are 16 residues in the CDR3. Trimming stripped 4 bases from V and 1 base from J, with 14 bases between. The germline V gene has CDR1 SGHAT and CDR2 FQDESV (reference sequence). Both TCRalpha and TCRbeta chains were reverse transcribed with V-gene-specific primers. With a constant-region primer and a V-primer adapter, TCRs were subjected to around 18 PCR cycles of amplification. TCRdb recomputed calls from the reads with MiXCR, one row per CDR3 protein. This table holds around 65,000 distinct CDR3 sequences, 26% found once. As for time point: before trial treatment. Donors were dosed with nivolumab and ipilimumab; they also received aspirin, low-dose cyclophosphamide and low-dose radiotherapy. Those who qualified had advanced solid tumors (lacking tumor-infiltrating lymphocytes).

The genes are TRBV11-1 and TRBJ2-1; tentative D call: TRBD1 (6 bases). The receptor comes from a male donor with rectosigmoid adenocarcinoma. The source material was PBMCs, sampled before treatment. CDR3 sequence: CASSSVTGMSYNEQFF. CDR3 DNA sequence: TGTGCCAGCAGCTCTGTCACAGGGATGTCCTACAATGAGCAGTTCTTC.